These T cell receptor beta chains were read from a single sample in a study of shared clonotypes between healthy human individuals. Some clones are missing from TCRdb's copy, which holds only in-frame ones; the method was immunoSEQ multiplex PCR. The profile shows hundreds of thousands of clones, around 96% of them singletons. The sample consisted of naive CD8+ T cells sorted from blood. These receptor sequences come from a woman in her thirties in good health. CDR3s include the opening cysteine and the closing phenylalanine or tryptophan. The order of the fields is J gene, V gene, CDR3 length, clone size, D gene, CDR3 protein, CDR3 DNA. The D gene is left open where the match is weak. Only part of the rows carry a size: once, few, many, or a class if the clone is expanded.

TRBJ2-2 | TRBV4-1 | 16 | . | TRBD1 | CASSQDGQGYTGELFF | TGCGCCAGCAGCCAAGACGGACAGGGATACACCGGGGAGCTGTTTTTT
TRBJ2-7 | TRBV5-8 | 14 | once | . | CASSLVWDSYEQYF | TGTGCCAGCAGCTTGGTGTGGGATTCCTACGAGCAGTACTTC
TRBJ2-7 | TRBV2 | 16 | . | . | CASLYLRDGVPYEQYF | TGTGCCAGTCTGTACCTTAGGGACGGAGTCCCCTACGAGCAGTACTTC
TRBJ1-3 | TRBV19 | 14 | . | . | CASSMFVSGNTIYF | TGTGCCAGTAGTATGTTCGTCTCTGGAAACACCATATATTTT
TRBJ2-7 | TRBV6-1 | 16 | . | . | CASSEDGSGEDGEQYF | TGTGCCAGCAGTGAAGATGGATCGGGCGAGGATGGGGAGCAGTACTTC
TRBJ2-1 | TRBV19 | 18 | . | TRBD2 | CASSIVAFEREAYNEQFF | TGTGCCAGTAGTATAGTTGCGTTTGAGCGGGAGGCCTACAATGAGCAGTTCTTC
TRBJ1-5 | TRBV4-2 | 13 | . | . | CASSQEPLQPQHF | TGTGCCAGCAGCCAGGAACCTTTACAGCCCCAGCATTTT
TRBJ1-3 | TRBV9 | 15 | . | . | CASSANQGTGNTIYF | TGTGCCAGCAGCGCTAATCAGGGGACTGGAAACACCATATATTTT
TRBJ1-1 | TRBV11-1 | 15 | . | . | CASSLTARMNTEAFF | TGTGCCAGCAGCTTAACAGCCCGAATGAACACTGAAGCTTTCTTT
TRBJ2-7 | TRBV7-8 | 14 | once | . | CASSLVAGDYEQYF | TGTGCCAGCAGCTTAGTAGCAGGGGATTACGAGCAGTACTTC
TRBJ2-7 | TRBV27 | 12 | . | . | CASSGRWGEQYF | TGTGCCAGCAGCGGGAGATGGGGAGAGCAGTACTTC
TRBJ2-3 | TRBV10-1 | 16 | . | . | CASSDPSASYTDTQYF | TGCGCCAGCAGTGACCCTAGTGCGTCCTACACAGATACGCAGTATTTT
TRBJ2-7 | TRBV27 | 15 | . | TRBD2 | CASRAGTSGNYEQYF | TGTGCCAGCAGAGCCGGGACTAGCGGGAACTACGAGCAGTACTTC
TRBJ2-1 | TRBV29-1 | 13 | . | TRBD2 | CSARGLAGDEQFF | TGCAGCGCCCGGGGACTAGCGGGAGATGAGCAGTTCTTC
TRBJ1-5 | TRBV29-1 | 14 | once | TRBD1 | CSVVAGGGNQPQHF | TGCAGCGTTGTCGCAGGGGGCGGCAATCAGCCCCAGCATTTT
TRBJ1-1 | TRBV7-9 | 17 | . | TRBD1 | CASSPSSGGSRNTEAFF | TGTGCCAGCAGCCCTAGTTCAGGGGGCAGTAGGAACACTGAAGCTTTCTTT
TRBJ1-1 | TRBV27 | 14 | . | . | CASSFVGVGAEAFF | TGTGCCAGCAGTTTCGTTGGAGTTGGGGCTGAAGCTTTCTTT
TRBJ2-7 | TRBV5-4 | 14 | . | . | CASSLTLYSYEQYF | TGTGCCAGCAGCTTGACACTCTACTCCTACGAGCAGTACTTC
TRBJ1-2 | TRBV6-1 | 15 | . | TRBD1 | CASSGTGIANYGYTF | TGTGCCAGCAGTGGGACAGGGATCGCTAACTATGGCTACACCTTC
TRBJ2-7 | TRBV11-2 | 11 | . | . | CASSTSYEQYF | TGTGCCAGCAGCACATCCTACGAGCAGTACTTC
TRBJ2-7 | TRBV5-1 | 14 | . | TRBD1 | CASSWGQGGYEQYF | TGCGCCAGCAGCTGGGGACAGGGAGGGTACGAGCAGTACTTC
TRBJ2-3 | TRBV4-2 | 16 | . | TRBD2 | CASSLVSTSRTDTQYF | TGTGCCAGCAGCCTGGTCTCGACTAGCCGCACAGATACGCAGTATTTT
TRBJ1-6 | TRBV14 | 17 | . | . | CASSPEGPNSYNSPLHF | TGTGCCAGCAGCCCCGAAGGCCCTAACTCCTATAATTCACCCCTCCACTTT
TRBJ1-5 | TRBV10-2 | 15 | . | TRBD1 | CASSGDLGQLESQHF | TGCGCCAGCAGTGGCGACCTGGGACAGTTAGAGTCACAGCATTTT
TRBJ2-3 | TRBV27 | 15 | . | . | CASSPSDTSTDTQYF | TGTGCCAGCAGCCCAAGTGATACTAGCACAGATACGCAGTATTTT
TRBJ2-5 | TRBV29-1 | 15 | . | TRBD1 | CSVEPGTGGAETQYF | TGCAGCGTTGAGCCCGGGACAGGGGGCGCAGAGACCCAGTACTTC
TRBJ2-1 | TRBV28 | 20 | . | TRBD2 | CASSVRLAGISHSTYNEQFF | TGTGCCAGCAGTGTCCGACTAGCGGGAATCTCTCACAGCACCTACAATGAGCAGTTCTTC
TRBJ2-1 | TRBV7-2 | 15 | . | . | CASSLDLPPYNEQFF | TGTGCCAGCAGCTTAGATTTGCCCCCTTACAATGAGCAGTTCTTC
TRBJ2-1 | TRBV28 | 13 | . | . | CASSWDHRNEQFF | TGTGCCAGCAGTTGGGATCACAGGAATGAGCAGTTCTTC
TRBJ2-7 | TRBV6-4 | 19 | . | TRBD2 | CASSEKPPGLADPFYEQYF | TGTGCCAGCAGTGAAAAGCCGCCGGGACTAGCGGACCCCTTTTACGAGCAGTACTTC
TRBJ1-2 | TRBV13 | 17 | . | TRBD1 | CASSWGTGAAGEYGYTF | TGTGCCAGCAGCTGGGGGACAGGAGCAGCCGGAGAATATGGCTACACCTTC
TRBJ2-7 | TRBV2 | 12 | . | . | CASRGLPYEQYF | TGTGCCAGCAGGGGGCTCCCCTACGAGCAGTACTTC
TRBJ2-2 | TRBV11-3 | 18 | . | . | CASSLSRVWEPGTGELFF | TGTGCCAGCAGCTTAAGCAGGGTTTGGGAGCCGGGCACCGGGGAGCTGTTTTTT
TRBJ1-2 | TRBV20-1 | 11 | . | . | CSAPSAYGYTF | TGCAGTGCTCCGTCAGCCTATGGCTACACCTTC
TRBJ2-1 | TRBV30 | 13 | . | . | CAWWDTSGDEQFF | TGTGCCTGGTGGGACACTTCAGGCGATGAGCAGTTCTTC
TRBJ2-7 | TRBV27 | 15 | . | . | CASSFGAEESYEQYF | TGTGCCAGCAGTTTTGGGGCAGAAGAATCCTACGAGCAGTACTTC
TRBJ2-7 | TRBV10-2 | 14 | . | TRBD2 | CASTEREVLYEQYF | TGCGCCAGCACGGAGCGGGAGGTCCTCTACGAGCAGTACTTC
TRBJ2-1 | TRBV27 | 16 | . | . | CASSSLGERIYNEQFF | TGTGCCAGCAGTTCCCTGGGGGAGCGGATATACAATGAGCAGTTCTTC
TRBJ2-1 | TRBV29-1 | 14 | . | TRBD2 | CSAPRLAGYGEQFF | TGCAGCGCACCAAGACTAGCGGGGTATGGTGAGCAGTTCTTC
TRBJ2-3 | TRBV29-1 | 14 | . | . | CSVESGSNSDTQYF | TGCAGCGTTGAATCCGGGAGTAACTCAGATACGCAGTATTTT
TRBJ2-6 | TRBV6-5 | 14 | . | . | CASTLQAGANVLTF | TGTGCCAGCACCCTACAGGCGGGGGCCAACGTCCTGACTTTC
TRBJ1-4 | TRBV7-9 | 11 | . | . | CASSPGGKLFF | TGTGCCAGCAGCCCTGGTGGAAAACTGTTTTTT
TRBJ2-1 | TRBV2 | 15 | . | . | CASSVSAGHYNEQFF | TGTGCCAGCAGTGTTAGCGCCGGGCACTACAATGAGCAGTTCTTC
TRBJ2-7 | TRBV27 | 14 | . | TRBD1 | CASSFAGGAYEQYF | TGTGCCAGCAGTTTTGCAGGGGGCGCTTACGAGCAGTACTTC
TRBJ2-7 | TRBV5-6 | 14 | . | . | CASSSGPNPYEQYF | TGTGCCAGCAGCTCCGGACCAAATCCTTACGAGCAGTACTTC
TRBJ2-3 | TRBV5-6 | 15 | . | . | CASSLRGSSTDTQYF | TGTGCCAGCAGCTTGAGAGGGAGTAGCACAGATACGCAGTATTTT
TRBJ2-1 | TRBV19 | 15 | . | TRBD2 | CASSIAAGGPLEQFF | TGTGCCAGTAGTATAGCGGCGGGAGGGCCCCTGGAGCAGTTCTTC
TRBJ2-7 | TRBV27 | 12 | . | . | CASATGTYEQYF | TGTGCCAGCGCCACAGGGACCTACGAGCAGTACTTC
TRBJ1-1 | TRBV30 | 13 | . | . | CAWSPQVNTEAFF | TGTGCCTGGAGCCCACAGGTGAACACTGAAGCTTTCTTT
TRBJ2-6 | TRBV5-6 | 17 | . | . | CASRTTIAQSRANVLTF | TGTGCCAGCAGAACTACAATAGCACAAAGTCGGGCCAACGTCCTGACTTTC